The TCR beta chain described here comes from a study of blood T cells in healthy people across ages. The CDR3 runs to 18 residues. From germline, CDR1 is SGDLS and CDR2 YYNGEE. In the case of this clonotype: One end of the junction does not line up with germline, which may come from a read error.

PCR was performed a second time for roughly 7 to 11 cycles using a sample-barcoded 5' primer and a J-beta primer mix. TCRdb passed the 5' RACE reads through MiXCR, listing each CDR3 protein once. This sample has 540,000 or so distinct CDR3 sequences, with roughly 48% found just once. This sequence joins TRBV9 and TRBJ1-2; TRBD1 matches at 7 bases. Sequencing was performed on blood. The sequence was collected from a man aged 80 or over in good health. The CDR3 loop reads CTSSVEGTVGGSNYGYTF. CDR3 coding DNA: TGTACCAGCAGCGTAGAAGGGACCGTAGGGGGCTCTAACTATGGCTACACCTTC.